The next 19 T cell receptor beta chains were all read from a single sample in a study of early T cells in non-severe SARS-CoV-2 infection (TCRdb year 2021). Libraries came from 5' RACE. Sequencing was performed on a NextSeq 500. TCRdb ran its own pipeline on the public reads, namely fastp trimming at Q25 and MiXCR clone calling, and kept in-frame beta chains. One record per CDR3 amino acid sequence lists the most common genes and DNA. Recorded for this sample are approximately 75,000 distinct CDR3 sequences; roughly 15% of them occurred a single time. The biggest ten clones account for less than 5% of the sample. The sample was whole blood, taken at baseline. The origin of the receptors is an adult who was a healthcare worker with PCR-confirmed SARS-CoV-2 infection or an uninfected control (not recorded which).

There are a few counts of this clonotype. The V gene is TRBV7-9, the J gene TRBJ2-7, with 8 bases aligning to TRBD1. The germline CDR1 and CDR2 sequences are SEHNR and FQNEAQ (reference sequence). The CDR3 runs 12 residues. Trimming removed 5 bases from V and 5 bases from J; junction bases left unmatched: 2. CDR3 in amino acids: CASSGQGNEQYF. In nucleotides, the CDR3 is TGTGCCAGCAGCGGACAGGGTAACGAGCAGTACTTC.

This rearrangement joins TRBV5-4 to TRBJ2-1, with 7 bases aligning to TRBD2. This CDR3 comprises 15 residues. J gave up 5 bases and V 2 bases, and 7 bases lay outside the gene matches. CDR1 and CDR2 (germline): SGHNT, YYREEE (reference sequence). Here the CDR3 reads CASSLTGGIHNEQFF. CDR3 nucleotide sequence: TGTGCCAGCAGCTTAACGGGGGGAATTCACAATGAGCAGTTCTTC. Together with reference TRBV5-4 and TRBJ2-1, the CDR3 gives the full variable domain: ETGVTQSPTHLIKTRGQQVTLRCSSQSGHNTVSWYQQALGQGPQFIFQYYREEENGRGNFPPRFSGLQFPNYSSELNVNALELDDSALYLCASSLTGGIHNEQFFGPGTRLTVL.

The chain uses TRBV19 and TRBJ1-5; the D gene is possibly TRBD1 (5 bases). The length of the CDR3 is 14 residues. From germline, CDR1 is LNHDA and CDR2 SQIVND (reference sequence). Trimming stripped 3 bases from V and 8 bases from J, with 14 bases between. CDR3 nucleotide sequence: TGTGCCAGTAGTATGCCAGACAGCCTAAAGCCCCAGCATTTT. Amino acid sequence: CASSMPDSLKPQHF.

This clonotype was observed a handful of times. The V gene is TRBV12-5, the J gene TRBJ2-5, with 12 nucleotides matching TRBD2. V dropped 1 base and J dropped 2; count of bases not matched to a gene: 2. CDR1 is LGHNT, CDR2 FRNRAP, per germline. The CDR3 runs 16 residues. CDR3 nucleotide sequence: TGTGCTAGTGGTTTGGGACTAGCGGGGGTACAAGAGACCCAGTACTTC. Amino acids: CASGLGLAGVQETQYF.

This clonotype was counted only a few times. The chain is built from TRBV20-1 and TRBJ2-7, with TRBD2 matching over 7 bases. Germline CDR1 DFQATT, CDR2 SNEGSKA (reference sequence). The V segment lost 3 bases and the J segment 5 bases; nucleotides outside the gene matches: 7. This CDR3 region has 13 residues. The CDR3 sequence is CSASGRPLNEQYF. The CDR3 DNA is TGCAGTGCTAGCGGGAGGCCCCTCAACGAGCAGTACTTC.

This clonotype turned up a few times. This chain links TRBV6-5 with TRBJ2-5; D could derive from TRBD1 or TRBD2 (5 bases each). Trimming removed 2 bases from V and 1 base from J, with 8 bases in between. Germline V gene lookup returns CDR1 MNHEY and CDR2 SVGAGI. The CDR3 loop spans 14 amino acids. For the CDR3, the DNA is TGTGCCAGCAGTTACCCCGGGACCCAAGAGACCCAGTACTTC. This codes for CASSYPGTQETQYF.

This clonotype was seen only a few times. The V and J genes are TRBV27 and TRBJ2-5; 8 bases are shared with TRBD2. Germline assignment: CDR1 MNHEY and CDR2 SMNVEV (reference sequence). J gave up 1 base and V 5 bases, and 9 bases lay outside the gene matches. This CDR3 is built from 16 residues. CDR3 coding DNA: TGTGCCAGCAGTCCCCAGGGCCTAGCGGGCCAAGAGACCCAGTACTTC. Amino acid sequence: CASSPQGLAGQETQYF.

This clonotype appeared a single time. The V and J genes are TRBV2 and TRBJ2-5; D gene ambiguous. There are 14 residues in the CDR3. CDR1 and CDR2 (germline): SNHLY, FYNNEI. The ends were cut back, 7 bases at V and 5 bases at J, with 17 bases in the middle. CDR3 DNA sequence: TGTGCCAGCAATCACGCGTCCCCCCCTGAGACCCAGTACTTC. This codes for CASNHASPPETQYF. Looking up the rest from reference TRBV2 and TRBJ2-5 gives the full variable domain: EPEVTQTPSHQVTQMGQEVILRCVPISNHLYFYWYRQILGQKVEFLVSFYNNEISEKSEIFDDQFSVERPDGSNFTLKIRSTKLEDSAMYFCASNHASPPETQYFGPGTRLLVL.

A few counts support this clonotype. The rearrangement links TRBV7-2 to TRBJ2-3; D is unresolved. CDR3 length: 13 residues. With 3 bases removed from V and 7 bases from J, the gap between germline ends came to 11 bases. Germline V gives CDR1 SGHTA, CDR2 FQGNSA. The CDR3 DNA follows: TGTGCCAGCAGCTTGGGTGGCACGAATACGCAGTATTTT. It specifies CASSLGGTNTQYF.

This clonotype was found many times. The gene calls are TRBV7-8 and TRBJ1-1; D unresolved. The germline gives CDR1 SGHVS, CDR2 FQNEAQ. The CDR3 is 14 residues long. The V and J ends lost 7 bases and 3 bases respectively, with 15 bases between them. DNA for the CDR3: TGTGCCAGCACCCCTCGAGTTTGGGACACTGAAGCTTTCTTT. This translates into CASTPRVWDTEAFF.

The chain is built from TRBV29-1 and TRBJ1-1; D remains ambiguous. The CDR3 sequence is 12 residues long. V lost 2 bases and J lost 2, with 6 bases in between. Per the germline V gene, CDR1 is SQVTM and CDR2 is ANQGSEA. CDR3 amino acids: CSVERSNTEAFF. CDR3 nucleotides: TGCAGCGTTGAACGCAGCAACACTGAAGCTTTCTTT.

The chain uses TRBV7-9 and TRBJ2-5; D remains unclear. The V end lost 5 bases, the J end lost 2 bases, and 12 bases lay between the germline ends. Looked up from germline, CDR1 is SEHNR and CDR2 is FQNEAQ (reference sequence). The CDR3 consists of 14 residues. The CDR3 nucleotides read TGTGCCAGCAGCCTACTCACATCACAAGAGACCCAGTACTTC. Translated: CASSLLTSQETQYF.

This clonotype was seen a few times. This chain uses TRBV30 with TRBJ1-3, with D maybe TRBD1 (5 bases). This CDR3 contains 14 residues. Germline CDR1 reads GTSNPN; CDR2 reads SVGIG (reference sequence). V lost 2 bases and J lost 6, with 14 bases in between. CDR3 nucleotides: TGTGCCTGGAGTAGAAGGGGAGCTGAAAACACCATATATTTT. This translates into CAWSRRGAENTIYF.

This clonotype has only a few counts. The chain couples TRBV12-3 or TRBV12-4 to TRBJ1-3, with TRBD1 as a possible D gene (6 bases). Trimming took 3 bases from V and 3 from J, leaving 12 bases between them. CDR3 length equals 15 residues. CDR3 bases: TGTGCCAGCAGTTTCCGGCGGGACATTGGAAACACCATATATTTT. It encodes CASSFRRDIGNTIYF.

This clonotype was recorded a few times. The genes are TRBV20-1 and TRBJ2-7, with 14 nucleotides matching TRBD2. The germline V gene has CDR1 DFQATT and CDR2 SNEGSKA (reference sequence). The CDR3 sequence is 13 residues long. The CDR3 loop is CRGTSGRFDEQYF. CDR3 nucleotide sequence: TGCAGGGGGACTAGCGGGAGATTCGACGAGCAGTACTTC.

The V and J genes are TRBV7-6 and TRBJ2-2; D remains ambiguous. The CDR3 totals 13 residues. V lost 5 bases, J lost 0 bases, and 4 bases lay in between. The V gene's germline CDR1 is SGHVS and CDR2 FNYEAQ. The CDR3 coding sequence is TGTGCCAGCAGCGCCGCGAACACCGGGGAGCTGTTTTTT. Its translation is CASSAANTGELFF.

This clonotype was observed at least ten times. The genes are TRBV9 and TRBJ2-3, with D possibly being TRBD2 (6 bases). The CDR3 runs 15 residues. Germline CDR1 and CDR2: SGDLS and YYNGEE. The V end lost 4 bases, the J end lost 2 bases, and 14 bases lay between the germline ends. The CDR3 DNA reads TGTGCCAGCAGCCAACGGGAGCCCTACACAGATACGCAGTATTTT. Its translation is CASSQREPYTDTQYF.

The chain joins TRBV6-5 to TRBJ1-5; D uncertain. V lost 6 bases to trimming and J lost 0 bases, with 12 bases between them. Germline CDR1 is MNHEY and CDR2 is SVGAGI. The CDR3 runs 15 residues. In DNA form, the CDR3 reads TGTGCCAGCAGGATAAGGGAGTATAGCAATCAGCCCCAGCATTTT. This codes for CASRIREYSNQPQHF.

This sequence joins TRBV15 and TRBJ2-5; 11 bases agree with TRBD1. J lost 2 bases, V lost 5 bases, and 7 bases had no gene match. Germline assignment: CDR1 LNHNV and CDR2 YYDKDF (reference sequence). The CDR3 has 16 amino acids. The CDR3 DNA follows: TGTGCCACCAGCTGGACAGGGGGCGCAGGGCAAGAGACCCAGTACTTC. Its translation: CATSWTGGAGQETQYF.